This is a list of T cell receptor beta chains from one sample in a study of CXCR3-negative and CXCR3-positive naive CD8 T cells. From the 5' RACE reads, TCRdb lists one entry per CDR3 protein and no DNA. Its clone listing holds tens of thousands of distinct CDR3 sequences. Sample: memory CD8+ T cells from blood. These TCRs come from a human donor in good health. Some clones in this sample may be carry-over from other donors' samples. CDR3s include the opening cysteine and the closing phenylalanine or tryptophan. Fields, in order: J gene, V gene, CDR3 protein.

j_call: TRBJ2-7
v_call: TRBV4-1
cdr3_aa: CASSLDRGTYEQYF

j_call: TRBJ2-7
v_call: TRBV5-5
cdr3_aa: CASSLPLPGQGDEQYF

j_call: TRBJ2-7
v_call: TRBV27
cdr3_aa: CASSTKGLAAYYEQYF

j_call: TRBJ1-2
v_call: TRBV28
cdr3_aa: CASSPGGVIGYTF

j_call: TRBJ2-3
v_call: TRBV6-4
cdr3_aa: CASSDSRGDVDTQYF

j_call: TRBJ2-7
v_call: TRBV29-1
cdr3_aa: CSVVTGSGEQYF

j_call: TRBJ2-1
v_call: TRBV29-1
cdr3_aa: CSARAIDRSSYNEQFF

j_call: TRBJ2-7
v_call: TRBV29-1
cdr3_aa: CSIRTANSYEQYF

j_call: TRBJ2-7
v_call: TRBV12-5
cdr3_aa: CASGSIELGPYEQYF

j_call: TRBJ2-1
v_call: TRBV5-1
cdr3_aa: CASSPGLADNEQFF

j_call: TRBJ1-3
v_call: TRBV30
cdr3_aa: CAWSIWVLGSNSGNTIYF

j_call: TRBJ1-2
v_call: TRBV21-1
cdr3_aa: CASSKEGRLVAGPYYGYTF

j_call: TRBJ2-1
v_call: TRBV5-1
cdr3_aa: CASTQGASSLEQFF

j_call: TRBJ2-1
v_call: TRBV7-3
cdr3_aa: CASSSTAGPYNEQFF

j_call: TRBJ2-1
v_call: TRBV30
cdr3_aa: CAWSVGDFGRQFF

j_call: TRBJ2-1
v_call: TRBV27
cdr3_aa: CASSPQSTSGLYNEQFF

j_call: TRBJ2-1
v_call: TRBV7-7
cdr3_aa: CASFLLAPGAADEQFF

j_call: TRBJ2-7
v_call: TRBV9
cdr3_aa: CASSASWGSYEQYF

j_call: TRBJ2-4
v_call: TRBV4-3
cdr3_aa: CASSQGPGSKNIQYF

j_call: TRBJ2-2
v_call: TRBV10-2
cdr3_aa: CASGLAGDTGELFF

j_call: TRBJ2-2
v_call: TRBV11-3
cdr3_aa: CASSYLSAAVNTGELFF

j_call: TRBJ2-1
v_call: TRBV6-6
cdr3_aa: CASSRLAGDRFNEQFF